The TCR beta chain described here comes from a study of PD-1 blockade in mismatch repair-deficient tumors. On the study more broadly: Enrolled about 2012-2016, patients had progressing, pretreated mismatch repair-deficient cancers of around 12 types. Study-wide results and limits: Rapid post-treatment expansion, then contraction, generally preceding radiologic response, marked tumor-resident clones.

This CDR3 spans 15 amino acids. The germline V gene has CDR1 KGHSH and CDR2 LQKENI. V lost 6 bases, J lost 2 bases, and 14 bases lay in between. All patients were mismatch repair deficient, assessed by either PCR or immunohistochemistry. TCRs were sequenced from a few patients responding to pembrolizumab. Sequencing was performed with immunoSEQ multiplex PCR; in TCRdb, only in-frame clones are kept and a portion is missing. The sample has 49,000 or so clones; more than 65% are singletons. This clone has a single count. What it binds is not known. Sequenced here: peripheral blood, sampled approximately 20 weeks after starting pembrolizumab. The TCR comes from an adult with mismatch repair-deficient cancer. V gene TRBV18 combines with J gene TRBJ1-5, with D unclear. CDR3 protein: CASSTREVGNQPQHF. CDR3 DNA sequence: TGTGCCAGCTCCACCCGGGAGGTCGGCAATCAGCCCCAGCATTTT.